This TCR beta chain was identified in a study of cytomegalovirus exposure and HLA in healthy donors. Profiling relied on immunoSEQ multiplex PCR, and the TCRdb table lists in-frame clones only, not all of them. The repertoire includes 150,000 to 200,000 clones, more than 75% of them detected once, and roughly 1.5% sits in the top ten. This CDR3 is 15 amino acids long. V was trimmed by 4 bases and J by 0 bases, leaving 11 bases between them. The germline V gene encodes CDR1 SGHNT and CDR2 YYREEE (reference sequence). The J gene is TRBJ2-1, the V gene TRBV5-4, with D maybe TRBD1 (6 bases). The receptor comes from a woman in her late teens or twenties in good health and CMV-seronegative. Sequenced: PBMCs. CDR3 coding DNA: TGTGCCAGCAGCGCCACAGGGAGCTCCTACAATGAGCAGTTCTTC. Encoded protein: CASSATGSSYNEQFF. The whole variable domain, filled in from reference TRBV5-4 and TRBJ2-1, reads ETGVTQSPTHLIKTRGQQVTLRCSSQSGHNTVSWYQQALGQGPQFIFQYYREEENGRGNFPPRFSGLQFPNYSSELNVNALELDDSALYLCASSATGSSYNEQFFGPGTRLTVL.